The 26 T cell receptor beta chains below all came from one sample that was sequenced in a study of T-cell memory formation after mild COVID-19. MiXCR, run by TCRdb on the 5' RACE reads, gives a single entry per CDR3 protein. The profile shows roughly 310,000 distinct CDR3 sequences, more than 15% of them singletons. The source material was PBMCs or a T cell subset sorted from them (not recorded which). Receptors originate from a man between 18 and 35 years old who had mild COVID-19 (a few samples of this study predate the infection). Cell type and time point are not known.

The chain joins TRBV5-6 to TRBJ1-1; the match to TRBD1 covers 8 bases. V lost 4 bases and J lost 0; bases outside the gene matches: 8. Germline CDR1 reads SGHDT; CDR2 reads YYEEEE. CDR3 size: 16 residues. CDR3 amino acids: CASSGWTGYMNTEAFF. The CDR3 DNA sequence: TGTGCCAGCAGCGGCTGGACAGGGTATATGAACACTGAAGCTTTCTTT. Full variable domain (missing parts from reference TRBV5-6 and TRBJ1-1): DAGVTQSPTHLIKTRGQQVTLRCSPKSGHDTVSWYQQALGQGPQFIFQYYEEEERQRGNFPDRFSGHQFPNYSSELNVNALLLGDSALYLCASSGWTGYMNTEAFFGQGTRLTVV.

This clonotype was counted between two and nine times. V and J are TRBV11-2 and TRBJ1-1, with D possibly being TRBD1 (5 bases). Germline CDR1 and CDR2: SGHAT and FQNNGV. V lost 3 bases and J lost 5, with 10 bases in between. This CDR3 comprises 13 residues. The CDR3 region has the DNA TGTGCCAGCAGCTTTGACAGTGGGACTGAAGCTTTCTTT. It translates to CASSFDSGTEAFF.

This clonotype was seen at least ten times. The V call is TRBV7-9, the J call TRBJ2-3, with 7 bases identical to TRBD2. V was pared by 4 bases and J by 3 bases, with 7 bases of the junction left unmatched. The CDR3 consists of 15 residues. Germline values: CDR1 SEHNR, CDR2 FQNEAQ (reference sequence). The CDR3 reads CASSYRSGGTDTQYF. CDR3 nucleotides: TGTGCCAGCAGCTACCGGTCGGGGGGAACAGATACGCAGTATTTT.

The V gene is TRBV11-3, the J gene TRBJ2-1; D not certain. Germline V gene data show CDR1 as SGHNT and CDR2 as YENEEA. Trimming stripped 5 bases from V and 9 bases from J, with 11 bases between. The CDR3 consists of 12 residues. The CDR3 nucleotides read TGTGCCAGCAGCATTCGGTTGGGTGAGCAGTTCTTC. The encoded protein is CASSIRLGEQFF. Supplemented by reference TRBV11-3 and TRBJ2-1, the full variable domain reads EAGVVQSPRYKIIEKKQPVAFWCNPISGHNTLYWYLQNLGQGPELLIRYENEEAVDDSQLPKDRFSAERLKGVDSTLKIQPAELGDSAVYLCASSIRLGEQFFGPGTRLTVL.

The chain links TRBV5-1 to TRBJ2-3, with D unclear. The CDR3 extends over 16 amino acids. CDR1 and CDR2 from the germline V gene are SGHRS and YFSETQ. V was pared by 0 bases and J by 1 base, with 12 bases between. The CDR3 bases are TGCGCCAGCAGCTTGGACGGCAGATACGGCACAGATACGCAGTATTTT. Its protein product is CASSLDGRYGTDTQYF.

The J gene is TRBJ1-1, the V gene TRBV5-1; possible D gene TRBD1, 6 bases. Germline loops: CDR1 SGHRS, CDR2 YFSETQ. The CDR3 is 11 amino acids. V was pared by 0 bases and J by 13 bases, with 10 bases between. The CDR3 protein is CASSLGTEDFF. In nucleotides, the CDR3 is TGCGCCAGCAGCTTGGGGACAGAGGATTTCTTT.

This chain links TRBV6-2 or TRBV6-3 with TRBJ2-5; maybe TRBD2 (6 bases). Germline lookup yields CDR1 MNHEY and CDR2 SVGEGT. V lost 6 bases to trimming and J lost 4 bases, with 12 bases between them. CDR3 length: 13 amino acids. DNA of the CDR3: TGTGCCAGCAGAAACGGGGGAGGAGAGACCCAGTACTTC. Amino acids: CASRNGGGETQYF.

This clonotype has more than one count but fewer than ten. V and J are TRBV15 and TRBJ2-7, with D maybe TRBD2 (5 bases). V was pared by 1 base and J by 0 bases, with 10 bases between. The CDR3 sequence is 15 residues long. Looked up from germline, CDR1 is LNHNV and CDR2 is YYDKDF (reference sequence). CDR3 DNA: TGTGCCACCAGCAGAGCTCTAGGGAGCTCCTACGAGCAGTACTTC. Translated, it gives CATSRALGSSYEQYF.

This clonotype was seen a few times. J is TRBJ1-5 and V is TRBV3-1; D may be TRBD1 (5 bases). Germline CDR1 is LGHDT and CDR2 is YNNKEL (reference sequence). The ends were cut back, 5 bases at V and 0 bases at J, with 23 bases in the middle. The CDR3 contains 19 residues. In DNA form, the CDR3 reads TGTGCCAGCAGCTTGGGCTGGCGGGGGAACCGGAATAGCAATCAGCCCCAGCATTTT. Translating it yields CASSLGWRGNRNSNQPQHF. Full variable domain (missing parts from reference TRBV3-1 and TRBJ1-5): DTAVSQTPKYLVTQMGNDKSIKCEQNLGHDTMYWYKQDSKKFLKIMFSYNNKELIINETVPNRFSPKSPDKAHLNLHINSLELGDSAVYFCASSLGWRGNRNSNQPQHFGDGTRLSIL.

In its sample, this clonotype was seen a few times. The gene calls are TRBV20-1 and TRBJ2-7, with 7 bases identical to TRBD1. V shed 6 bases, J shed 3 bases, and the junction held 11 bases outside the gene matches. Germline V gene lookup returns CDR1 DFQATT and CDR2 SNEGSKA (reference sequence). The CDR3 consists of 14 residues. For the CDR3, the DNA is TGCAGTGCCATAGTCGGGGACAGAAACTACGAGCAGTACTTC. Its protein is CSAIVGDRNYEQYF.

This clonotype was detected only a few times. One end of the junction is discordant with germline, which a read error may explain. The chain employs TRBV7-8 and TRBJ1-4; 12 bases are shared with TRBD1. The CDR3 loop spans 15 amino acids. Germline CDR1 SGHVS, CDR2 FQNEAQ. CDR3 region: CASSLEPGQGAALIF. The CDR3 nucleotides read TGTGCCAGCAGCTTAGAACCGGGACAGGGGGCGGCCCTCATCTTT.

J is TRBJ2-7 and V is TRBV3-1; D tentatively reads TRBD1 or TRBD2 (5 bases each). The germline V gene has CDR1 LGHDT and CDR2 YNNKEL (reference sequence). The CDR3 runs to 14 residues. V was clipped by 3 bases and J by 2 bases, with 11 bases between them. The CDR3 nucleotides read TGTGCCAGCAGCCAGAACCGGGGACCCTACGAGCAGTACTTC. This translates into CASSQNRGPYEQYF.

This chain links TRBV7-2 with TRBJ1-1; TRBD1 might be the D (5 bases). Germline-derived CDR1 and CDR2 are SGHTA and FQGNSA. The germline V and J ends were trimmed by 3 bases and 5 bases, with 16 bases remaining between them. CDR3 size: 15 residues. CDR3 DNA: TGTGCCAGCAGCTTGGGCTCGGCAGGGATGACTGAAGCTTTCTTT. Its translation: CASSLGSAGMTEAFF.

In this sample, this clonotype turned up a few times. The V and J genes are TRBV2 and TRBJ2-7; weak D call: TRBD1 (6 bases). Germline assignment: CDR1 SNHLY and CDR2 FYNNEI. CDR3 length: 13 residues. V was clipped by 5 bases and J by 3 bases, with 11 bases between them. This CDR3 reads CASSRTENYEQYV. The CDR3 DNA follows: TGTGCCAGCAGTAGGACAGAAAACTACGAGCAGTACGTC.

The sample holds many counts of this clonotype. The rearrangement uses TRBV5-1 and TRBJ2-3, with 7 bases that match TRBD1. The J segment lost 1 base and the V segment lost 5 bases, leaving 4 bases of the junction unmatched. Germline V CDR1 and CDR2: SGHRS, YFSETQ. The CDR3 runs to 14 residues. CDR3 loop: CASRRQGGTDTQYF. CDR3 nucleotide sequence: TGCGCCAGCAGGAGACAGGGAGGCACAGATACGCAGTATTTT.

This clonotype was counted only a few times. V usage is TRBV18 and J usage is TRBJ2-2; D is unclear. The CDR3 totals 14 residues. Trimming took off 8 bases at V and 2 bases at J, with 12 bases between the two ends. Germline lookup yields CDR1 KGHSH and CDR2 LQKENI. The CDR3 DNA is TGTGCCAGCCACTCCCATGATAACACCGGGGAGCTGTTTTTT. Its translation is CASHSHDNTGELFF.

The CDR3 DNA is TGTGCCAGTCAGCGGGGGGGCCTAGAAGAGACCCAGTACTTC. As protein: CASQRGGLEETQYF. This chain links TRBV6-2 or TRBV6-3 with TRBJ2-5; TRBD2 matches 10 bases. Germline CDR1 and CDR2: MNHEY and SVGEGT. The CDR3 has 14 residues. The junction had 7 bases not matched to a gene; V was cut back by 9 bases and J by 3 bases.

The CDR3 DNA follows: TGTGCCAGCAGCTACGGGGGGGGGCCAAGCACAGATACGCAGTATTTT. It codes for CASSYGGGPSTDTQYF. V is TRBV6-5 and J is TRBJ2-3; 8 bases align to TRBD2. V shed 6 bases and J 0 bases; nucleotides not matched to a gene: 8. Germline loops: CDR1 MNHEY, CDR2 SVGAGI. This CDR3 is 16 amino acids long.

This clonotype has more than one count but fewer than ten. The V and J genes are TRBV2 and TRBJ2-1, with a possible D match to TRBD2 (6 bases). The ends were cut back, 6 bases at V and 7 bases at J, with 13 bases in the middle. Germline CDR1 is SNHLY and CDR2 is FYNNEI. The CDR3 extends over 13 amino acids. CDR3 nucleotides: TGTGCCAGCAGGCTAGGTGGGGGGAATGAGCAGTTCTTC. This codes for CASRLGGGNEQFF.

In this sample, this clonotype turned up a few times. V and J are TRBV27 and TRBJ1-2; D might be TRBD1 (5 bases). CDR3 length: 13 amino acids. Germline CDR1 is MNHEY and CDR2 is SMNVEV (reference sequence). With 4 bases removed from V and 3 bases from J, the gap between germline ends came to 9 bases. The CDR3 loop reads CASSSVRDYGYTF. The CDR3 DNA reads TGTGCCAGCAGTTCGGTCAGGGACTATGGCTACACCTTC.

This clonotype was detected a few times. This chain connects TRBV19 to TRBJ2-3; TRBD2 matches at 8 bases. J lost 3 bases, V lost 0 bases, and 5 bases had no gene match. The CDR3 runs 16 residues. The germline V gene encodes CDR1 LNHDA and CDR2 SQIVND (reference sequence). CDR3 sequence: CASSIDSSGGTDTQYF. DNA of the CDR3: TGTGCCAGTAGTATAGATTCCAGCGGGGGTACAGATACGCAGTATTTT.

The CDR3 coding sequence is TGTGCCAGCAGTCCGGGACAGGGGTGGGAAAAACTGTTTTTT. Amino acid sequence: CASSPGQGWEKLFF. The gene calls are TRBV12-3 or TRBV12-4 and TRBJ1-4; 10 bases map to TRBD1. The CDR3 has 14 amino acids. V shed 5 bases and J 8 bases; nucleotides not matched to a gene: 5.

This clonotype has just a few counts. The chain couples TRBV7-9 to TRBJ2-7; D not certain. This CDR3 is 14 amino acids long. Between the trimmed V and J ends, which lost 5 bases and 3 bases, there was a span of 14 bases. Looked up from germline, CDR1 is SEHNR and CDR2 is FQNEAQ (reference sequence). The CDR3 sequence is CASSNALFSYEQYF. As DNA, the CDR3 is TGTGCCAGCAGCAACGCCCTGTTTAGCTACGAGCAGTACTTC.

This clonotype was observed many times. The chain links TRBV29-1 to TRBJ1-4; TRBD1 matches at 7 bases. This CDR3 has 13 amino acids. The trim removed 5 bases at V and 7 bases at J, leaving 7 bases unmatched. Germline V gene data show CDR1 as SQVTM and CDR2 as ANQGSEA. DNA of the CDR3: TGCAGCGTTAGGGACAGCGGAGGTGAAAAACTGTTTTTT. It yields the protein CSVRDSGGEKLFF.

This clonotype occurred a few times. CDR3 in DNA: TGTGCCAGCACCCCGTCGGGGGGGCCCTACACCTTC. Amino acids: CASTPSGGPYTF. This sequence joins TRBV28 and TRBJ1-2; the D gene is possibly TRBD1 (6 bases). The CDR3 spans 12 residues. Deletions cut 7 bases from V and 10 bases from J, with 16 bases between. Germline CDR1 reads MDHEN; CDR2 reads SYDVKM.

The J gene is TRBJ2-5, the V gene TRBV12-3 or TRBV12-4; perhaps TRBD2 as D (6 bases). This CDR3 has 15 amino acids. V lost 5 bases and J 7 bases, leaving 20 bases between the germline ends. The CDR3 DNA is TGTGCCAGCAGTCCTTTTTGGGACTCAAGGGGGACCCAGTACTTC. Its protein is CASSPFWDSRGTQYF.